The sequence of this T cell receptor beta chain was determined in a study of cytomegalovirus exposure and HLA in healthy donors. Study observations and caveats: Clonal expansion, a later analysis showed, was greater in HLA-associated TCR beta chains than in equally common others. Productive rates of about 90% or about 30% were seen for most TCR beta V segments in an earlier analysis.

Donors showed nominal health when sampled, although they likely had unrecorded immune exposures. PCR employed 60 Vbeta and 13 Jbeta primers. In the study's own analysis: Later, an analysis found roughly 80 million unique TCR beta chains, and about 10 million of these were shared. The method was immunoSEQ multiplex PCR; TCRdb's version includes in-frame clones alone and lacks a portion of them. The V and J calls and clone size are taken from that table; D and trimming were inferred from the DNA. The table has roughly 160,000 clones, about 80% seen once. The CDR3 consists of 16 residues. In germline, CDR1 is SGHVS, CDR2 FNYEAQ. V gave up 0 bases and J gave up 5 bases; unmatched junction bases: 5. Worth noting for this clone: What it binds is not known.

The clonotype originates from a man younger than 40 in good health and CMV-seropositive. The specimen was PBMCs. The chain recombines TRBV7-6 with TRBJ2-2; 8 nucleotides line up with TRBD1. CDR3 in DNA: TGTGCCAGCAGCTTAGCCCAGGGGGCGCGAACCGGGGAGCTGTTTTTT. It yields the protein CASSLAQGARTGELFF.